This TCR beta chain was retrieved from a study of PD-1 blockade in classical Hodgkin lymphoma. Whole-study context: Nivolumab dosed at 3 mg/kg went to patients intravenously every 2 weeks. Broader study findings: CD4+ TCR diversity, unlike CD8+, climbed significantly by C4D1. Nivolumab initiated under 1 year post-ASCT led to patient exclusion. Healthy donors were reported to have higher baseline TCR diversity than newly diagnosed patients.

In regard to this clone: Antigen: not known.

V was cut by 1 base and J by 4 bases, with 9 bases left in between. CDR1 SGDLS and CDR2 YYNGEE come from the germline V gene. The CDR3 is made up of 14 amino acids. The protocol was immunoSEQ multiplex PCR, while the TCRdb copy is restricted to in-frame clones and leaves out a portion. The table has about 29,000 clones, 80% to 90% seen once. After autologous stem cell transplantation all patients relapsed, and prior brentuximab vedotin exposure differed between cohorts. Magnetic negative selection was used to purify CD8+ T cells from thawed PBMCs. Sample: CD8+ T cells from blood, taken at baseline. The receptor was isolated from a human donor with classical Hodgkin lymphoma. This rearrangement joins TRBV9 to TRBJ2-1; no firm D call. CDR3: CASSVSPYYNEQFF. CDR3 nucleotide sequence: TGTGCCAGCAGCGTATCCCCCTATTACAATGAGCAGTTCTTC.